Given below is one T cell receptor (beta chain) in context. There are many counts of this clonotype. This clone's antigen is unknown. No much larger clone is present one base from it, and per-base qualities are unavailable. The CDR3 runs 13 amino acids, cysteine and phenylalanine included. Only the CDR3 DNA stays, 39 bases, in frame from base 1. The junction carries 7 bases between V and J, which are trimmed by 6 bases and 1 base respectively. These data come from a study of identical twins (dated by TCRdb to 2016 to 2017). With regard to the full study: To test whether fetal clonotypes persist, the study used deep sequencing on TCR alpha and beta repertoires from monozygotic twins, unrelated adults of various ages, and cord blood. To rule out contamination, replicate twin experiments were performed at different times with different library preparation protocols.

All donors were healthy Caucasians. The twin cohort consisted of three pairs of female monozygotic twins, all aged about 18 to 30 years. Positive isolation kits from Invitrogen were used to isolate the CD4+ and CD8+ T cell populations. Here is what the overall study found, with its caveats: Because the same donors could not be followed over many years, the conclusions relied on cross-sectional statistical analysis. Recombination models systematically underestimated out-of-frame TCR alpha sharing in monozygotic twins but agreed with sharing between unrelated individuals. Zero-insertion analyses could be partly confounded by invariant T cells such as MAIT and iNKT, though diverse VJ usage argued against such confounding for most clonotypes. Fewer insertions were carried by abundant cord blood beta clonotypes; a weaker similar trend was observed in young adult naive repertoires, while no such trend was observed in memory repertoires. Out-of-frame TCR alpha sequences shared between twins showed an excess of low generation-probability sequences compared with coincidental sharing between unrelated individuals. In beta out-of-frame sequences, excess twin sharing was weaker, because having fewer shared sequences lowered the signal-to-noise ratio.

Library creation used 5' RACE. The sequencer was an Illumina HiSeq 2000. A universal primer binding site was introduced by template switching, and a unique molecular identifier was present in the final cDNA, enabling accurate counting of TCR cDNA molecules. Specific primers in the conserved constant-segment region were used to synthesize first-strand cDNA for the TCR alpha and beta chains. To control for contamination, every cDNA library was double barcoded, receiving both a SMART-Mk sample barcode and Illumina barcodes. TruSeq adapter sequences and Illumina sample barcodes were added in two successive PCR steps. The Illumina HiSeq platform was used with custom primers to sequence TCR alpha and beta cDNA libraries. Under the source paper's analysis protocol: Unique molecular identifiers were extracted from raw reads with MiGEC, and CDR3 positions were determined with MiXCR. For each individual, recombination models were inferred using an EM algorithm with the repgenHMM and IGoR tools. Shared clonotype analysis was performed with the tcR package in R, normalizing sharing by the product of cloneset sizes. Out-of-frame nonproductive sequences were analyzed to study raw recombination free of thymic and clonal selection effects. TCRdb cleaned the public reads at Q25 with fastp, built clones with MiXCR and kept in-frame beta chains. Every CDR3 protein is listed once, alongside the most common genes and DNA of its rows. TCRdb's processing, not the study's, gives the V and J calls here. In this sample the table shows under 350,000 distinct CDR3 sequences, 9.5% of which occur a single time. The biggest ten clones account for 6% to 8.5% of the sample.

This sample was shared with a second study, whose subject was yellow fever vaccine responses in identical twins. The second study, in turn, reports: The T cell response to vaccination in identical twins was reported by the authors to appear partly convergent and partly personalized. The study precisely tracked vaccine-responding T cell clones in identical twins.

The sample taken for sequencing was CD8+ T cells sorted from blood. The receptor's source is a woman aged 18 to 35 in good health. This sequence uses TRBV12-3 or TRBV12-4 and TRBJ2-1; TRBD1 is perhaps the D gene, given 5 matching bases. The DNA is TGTGCCAGCAGGGGGCTGTCCTACAATGAGCAGTTCTTC. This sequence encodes CASRGLSYNEQFF.